This T cell receptor beta chain was profiled in a study of post-analysis software for immune sequencing data. Regarding this clonotype: Its antigen is undetermined.

Study-wide findings and caveats: Strong co-clustering by F measure was seen for same-batch samples. Compared with controls, patients had more of about five TRBV segments, including TRBV5-6, TRBV5-1 and TRBV20-1. Significantly lower normalized Chao1 diversity was found in patients with multiple sclerosis relative to controls.

The CDR3 sequence is 14 residues long. Germline CDR1 GTSNPN, CDR2 SVGIG (reference sequence). With 0 bases removed from V and 6 bases from J, the gap between germline ends came to 14 bases. Unique molecular identifiers were present in the TCR beta cDNA libraries. One entry per CDR3 protein, called by TCRdb with MiXCR from the PCR reads. The sample contains approximately 630,000 distinct CDR3 sequences, 55% to 60% of which appear only once. The V gene is TRBV30, the J gene TRBJ1-2, with D possibly being TRBD1 (6 bases). This receptor was identified in a girl aged 2-9 years with multiple sclerosis. Sequenced sample: blood. The CDR3 sequence is CAWSVAGVHDGYTF. CDR3 DNA sequence: TGTGCCTGGAGTGTGGCAGGGGTGCACGATGGCTACACCTTC.